The rows below give T cell receptor beta chains drawn from one sample of a study of T cells in pancreatic ductal adenocarcinoma. Clones were sequenced by immunoSEQ multiplex PCR, and TCRdb holds only the in-frame ones, with some missing. Seen here are 100,000 or so clones, about 96% observed once, and the top ten hold under 3.5%. The source material was PBMCs. The source of these receptors is a human donor with pancreatic ductal adenocarcinoma. Both conserved end residues are part of each CDR3. A D gene is named only where the DNA matches it firmly. The size entry is marked missing in some rows and otherwise reads once, few, many or a size class.

CDR3aa	CDR3nt	d_gene	abundance	v_gene	j_gene
CARSPQGAFNYGYTF	TGTGCCAGAAGCCCACAGGGGGCCTTTAACTATGGCTACACCTTC	TRBD1	-	TRBV5-3	TRBJ1-2
CASSSTRHSGNTIYF	TGTGCCAGCAGCTCGACCAGGCACTCTGGAAACACCATATATTTT	-	-	TRBV7-6	TRBJ1-3
CASSVQRIRESPRTGYYYEQYF	TGTGCCAGCAGCGTACAACGCATACGGGAAAGTCCCCGGACAGGGTATTACTACGAGCAGTACTTC	TRBD1	once	TRBV9	TRBJ2-7
CASSQRTGGYGYTF	TGTGCCAGCAGCCAAAGGACAGGGGGTTATGGCTACACCTTC	TRBD1	-	TRBV4-2	TRBJ1-2
CASSFGAGFSYEQYF	TGTGCCAGCAGCTTTGGGGCAGGGTTTTCCTACGAGCAGTACTTC	-	-	TRBV5-4	TRBJ2-7
CASSVLAPNTGELFF	TGTGCCAGCAGTGTCTTAGCACCGAACACCGGGGAGCTGTTTTTT	-	-	TRBV6-6	TRBJ2-2
CASSQGFGVQYF	TGCGCCAGCAGCCAAGGTTTCGGAGTTCAGTACTTC	-	-	TRBV4-1	TRBJ2-4
CASSLGGGSGTYEQYF	TGCGCCAGCAGCCTCGGCGGCGGGAGCGGTACCTACGAGCAGTACTTC	TRBD2	-	TRBV4-1	TRBJ2-7
CASSLKGTGGNYGYTF	TGTGCCAGCAGCCTTAAAGGGACAGGGGGTAACTATGGCTACACCTTC	TRBD1	-	TRBV7-9	TRBJ1-2
CASSPSADTQYF	TGTGCCAGCAGCCCCAGCGCAGATACGCAGTATTTT	-	-	TRBV2	TRBJ2-3
CASSLEVGRGAFF	TGTGCCAGCAGCTTAGAAGTAGGCAGGGGAGCTTTCTTT	-	-	TRBV7-2	TRBJ1-1
CASTSRHGANVLTF	TGTGCCAGCACCTCTAGGCACGGGGCCAACGTCCTGACTTTC	-	-	TRBV5-4	TRBJ2-6
CASSPGSGLTHGNEQFF	TGTGCCAGCAGCCCCGGGTCAGGACTAACCCACGGGAATGAGCAGTTCTTC	-	-	TRBV7-8	TRBJ2-1
CAISESRLKRGNEKLFF	TGTGCCATCAGTGAGTCCCGCTTGAAACGAGGTAATGAAAAACTGTTTTTT	-	-	TRBV10-3	TRBJ1-4
CASSPGRELDTQYF	TGTGCCAGCAGCCCGGGCCGGGAGCTAGATACGCAGTATTTT	-	-	TRBV11-1	TRBJ2-3
CASRGLPSYEQYF	TGTGCCAGCAGAGGACTACCTTCCTACGAGCAGTACTTC	-	-	TRBV6-6	TRBJ2-7
CAWDQGGAAYEQYF	TGTGCCTGGGACCAGGGAGGGGCTGCCTACGAGCAGTACTTC	TRBD2	once	TRBV30	TRBJ2-7
CASSQFSGSGFF	TGTGCCAGCAGTCAGTTTAGCGGGAGTGGGTTCTTC	TRBD2	-	TRBV7-2	TRBJ2-1
CASSKNTQYF	TGTGCCAGCAGTAAAAATACGCAGTATTTT	-	-	TRBV13	TRBJ2-3
CASSPTDREQETQYF	TGCGCCAGCAGCCCGACCGACAGGGAACAAGAGACCCAGTACTTC	TRBD1	-	TRBV5-1	TRBJ2-5
CASSFPPSGGPGTDTQYF	TGTGCCAGCAGCTTCCCCCCCAGCGGCGGACCCGGCACAGATACGCAGTATTTT	-	-	TRBV7-9	TRBJ2-3
CASSQGTSANTGELFF	TGTGCCAGCAGTCAGGGGACTAGCGCGAACACCGGGGAGCTGTTTTTT	TRBD2	-	TRBV2	TRBJ2-2
CAISGTSGSPNTGELFF	TGTGCCATCAGCGGGACTAGCGGGAGCCCGAACACCGGGGAGCTGTTTTTT	TRBD2	-	TRBV10-3	TRBJ2-2
CASTTGGTDTQYF	TGCGCCAGCACCACAGGGGGCACAGATACGCAGTATTTT	TRBD1	-	TRBV5-1	TRBJ2-3
CASSPRQGRRGYTF	TGTGCCAGCAGTCCCAGACAGGGGAGGAGAGGCTACACCTTC	TRBD1	once	TRBV28	TRBJ1-2
CAGRLPGTGGDGYTF	TGTGCCGGGAGGTTACCCGGGACAGGGGGAGATGGCTACACCTTC	TRBD1	-	TRBV6-1	TRBJ1-2
CATKGGAGYEQYF	TGTGCCACCAAGGGGGGGGCGGGATACGAGCAGTACTTC	-	-	TRBV2	TRBJ2-7
CARGGEETQYF	TGTGCCAGGGGCGGGGAGGAGACCCAGTACTTC	-	-	TRBV11-3	TRBJ2-5
CASSRTANTGELFF	TGTGCCAGCAGCCGTACAGCGAACACCGGGGAGCTGTTTTTT	-	few	TRBV6-5	TRBJ2-2
CASSPPAGDAYNEQFF	TGCGCCAGCAGCCCCCCGGCAGGGGATGCCTACAATGAGCAGTTCTTC	-	-	TRBV4-1	TRBJ2-1
CASSSPGGQRLSDTQYF	TGTGCCAGCAGCTCACCAGGGGGCCAACGTCTCTCTGATACGCAGTATTTT	TRBD1	once	TRBV7-9	TRBJ2-3
CASSRPGQGFNEQFF	TGTGCCAGTAGTCGTCCGGGACAGGGATTCAATGAGCAGTTCTTC	TRBD1	-	TRBV19	TRBJ2-1
CASSFGGINIQYF	TGTGCCAGCAGCTTCGGCGGCATAAACATTCAGTACTTC	-	few	TRBV11-2	TRBJ2-4
CARNLGGEGVQETQYF	TGTGCCAGAAACCTGGGGGGTGAGGGAGTTCAAGAGACCCAGTACTTC	-	once	TRBV5-3	TRBJ2-5
CASSPGLAMPDTQYF	TGTGCCAGCAGCCCGGGACTAGCCATGCCAGATACGCAGTATTTT	TRBD2	-	TRBV5-4	TRBJ2-3
CASTRQAWGEKLFF	TGTGCCAGCACCCGACAGGCGTGGGGGGAAAAACTGTTTTTT	-	-	TRBV6-6	TRBJ1-4
CASSLEKGGPYEQYF	TGTGCCAGCAGCTTGGAGAAGGGAGGGCCCTACGAGCAGTACTTC	TRBD2	once	TRBV7-3	TRBJ2-7
CASSPLAGEQYF	TGTGCCAGCAGCCCATTAGCCGGCGAGCAGTACTTC	-	once	TRBV5-4	TRBJ2-7
CASSVGGTDTQYF	TGCGCCAGCAGCGTGGGAGGCACAGATACGCAGTATTTT	-	-	TRBV5-1	TRBJ2-3
CASSFSGIVESTQYF	TGTGCCAGCAGTTTTAGCGGGATAGTGGAGTCGACCCAGTACTTC	TRBD2	-	TRBV6-5	TRBJ2-5
CASSFTGVGTGELFF	TGCGCCAGCAGCTTTACGGGAGTAGGTACCGGGGAGCTGTTTTTT	-	-	TRBV5-1	TRBJ2-2
CSVDSGSGYTF	TGCAGCGTTGATTCAGGGTCTGGCTACACCTTC	-	once	TRBV29-1	TRBJ1-2
CASSFGTGSRQPQHF	TGTGCCAGCAGTTTTGGGACAGGGTCTAGGCAGCCCCAGCATTTT	TRBD1	-	TRBV28	TRBJ1-5
CASSIRGGQSSTDTQYF	TGTGCCAGCAGCATCCGGGGGGGGCAGTCAAGCACAGATACGCAGTATTTT	TRBD2	-	TRBV7-2	TRBJ2-3
CAISESVTGVFF	TGTGCCATCAGTGAGTCGGTGACAGGGGTGTTCTTC	TRBD1	-	TRBV10-3	TRBJ2-1
CASSTGGAGANVLTF	TGTGCCAGCAGTACAGGGGGCGCTGGGGCCAACGTCCTGACTTTC	TRBD1	-	TRBV6-5	TRBJ2-6